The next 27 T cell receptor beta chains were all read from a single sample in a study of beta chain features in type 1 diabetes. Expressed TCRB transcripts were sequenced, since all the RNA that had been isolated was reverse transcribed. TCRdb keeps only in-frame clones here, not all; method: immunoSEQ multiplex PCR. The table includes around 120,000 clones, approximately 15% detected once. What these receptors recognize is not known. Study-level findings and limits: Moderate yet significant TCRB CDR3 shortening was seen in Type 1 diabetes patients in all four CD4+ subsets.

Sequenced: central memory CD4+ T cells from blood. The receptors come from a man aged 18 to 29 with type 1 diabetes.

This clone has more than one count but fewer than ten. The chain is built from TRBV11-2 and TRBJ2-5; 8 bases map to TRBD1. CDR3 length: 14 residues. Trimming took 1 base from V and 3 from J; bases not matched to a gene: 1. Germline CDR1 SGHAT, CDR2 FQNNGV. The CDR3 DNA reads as TGTGCCAGCAGCTTAGGGACAGGGAAAGAGACCCAGTACTTC. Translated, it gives CASSLGTGKETQYF.

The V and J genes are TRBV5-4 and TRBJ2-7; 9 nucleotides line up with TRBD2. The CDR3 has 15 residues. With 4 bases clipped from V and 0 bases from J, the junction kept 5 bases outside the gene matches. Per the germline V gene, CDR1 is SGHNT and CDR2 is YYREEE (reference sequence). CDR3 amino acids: CASSGDSGSSYEQYF. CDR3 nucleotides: TGTGCCAGCAGCGGAGATAGCGGGAGCTCCTACGAGCAGTACTTC.

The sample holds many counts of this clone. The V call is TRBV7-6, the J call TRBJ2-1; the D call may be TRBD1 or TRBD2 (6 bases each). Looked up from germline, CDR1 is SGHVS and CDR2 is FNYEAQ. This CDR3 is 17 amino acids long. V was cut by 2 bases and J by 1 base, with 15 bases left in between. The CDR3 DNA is TGTGCCAGCAGCTTACCCAAGGGGGGAGGTTCCTACAATGAGCAGTTCTTC. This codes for CASSLPKGGGSYNEQFF.

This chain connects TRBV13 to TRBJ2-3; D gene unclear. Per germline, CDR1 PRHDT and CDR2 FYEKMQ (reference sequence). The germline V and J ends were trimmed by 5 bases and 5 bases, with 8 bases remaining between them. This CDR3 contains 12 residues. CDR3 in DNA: TGTGCCAGCAGCCGGCAAGGAGATACGCAGTATTTT. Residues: CASSRQGDTQYF.

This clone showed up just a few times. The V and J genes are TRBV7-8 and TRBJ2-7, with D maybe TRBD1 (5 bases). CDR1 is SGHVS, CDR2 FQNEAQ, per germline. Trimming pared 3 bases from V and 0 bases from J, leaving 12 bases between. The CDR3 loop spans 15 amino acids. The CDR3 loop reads CASSLWRQSSYEQYF. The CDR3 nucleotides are TGTGCCAGCAGCTTGTGGAGACAGAGCTCCTACGAGCAGTACTTC.

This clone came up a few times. The CDR3 nucleotides read TGTGCCACGACTAGCGGACCATACAATGAGCAGTTCTTC. Its translation is CATTSGPYNEQFF. This sequence joins TRBV2 and TRBJ2-1, with 9 bases that match TRBD2. V was pared by 10 bases and J by 4 bases, with 5 bases of the junction left unmatched. This CDR3 is 13 amino acids long. Germline lookup yields CDR1 SNHLY and CDR2 FYNNEI.

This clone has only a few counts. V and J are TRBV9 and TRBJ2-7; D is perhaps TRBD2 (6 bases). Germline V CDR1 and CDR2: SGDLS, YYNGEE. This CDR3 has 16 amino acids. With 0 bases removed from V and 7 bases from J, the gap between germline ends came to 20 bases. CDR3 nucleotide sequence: TGTGCCAGCAGCGTAGCTGGGGTCGCGGGACTTGCGGAGCAGTACTTC. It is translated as CASSVAGVAGLAEQYF.

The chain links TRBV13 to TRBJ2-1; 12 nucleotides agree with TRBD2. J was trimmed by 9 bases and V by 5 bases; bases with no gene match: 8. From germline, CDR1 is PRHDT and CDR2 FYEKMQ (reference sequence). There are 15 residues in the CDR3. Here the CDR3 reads CASSTRTSGKGEQFF. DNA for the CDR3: TGTGCCAGCAGCACTCGGACTAGCGGGAAAGGTGAGCAGTTCTTC.

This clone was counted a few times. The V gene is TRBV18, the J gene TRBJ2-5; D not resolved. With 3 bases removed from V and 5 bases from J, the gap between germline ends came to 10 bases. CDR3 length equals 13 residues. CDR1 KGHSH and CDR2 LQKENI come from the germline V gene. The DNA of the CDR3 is TGTGCCAGCTCACCCCCCTCAGTTGAGACCCAGTACTTC. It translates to CASSPPSVETQYF.

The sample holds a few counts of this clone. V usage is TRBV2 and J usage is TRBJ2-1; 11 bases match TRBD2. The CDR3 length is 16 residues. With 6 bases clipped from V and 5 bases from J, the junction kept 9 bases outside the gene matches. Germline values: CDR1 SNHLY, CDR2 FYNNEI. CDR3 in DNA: TGTGCCAGCAGGCCCACGGGGACTAGCGGAAACAATGAGCAGTTCTTC. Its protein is CASRPTGTSGNNEQFF.

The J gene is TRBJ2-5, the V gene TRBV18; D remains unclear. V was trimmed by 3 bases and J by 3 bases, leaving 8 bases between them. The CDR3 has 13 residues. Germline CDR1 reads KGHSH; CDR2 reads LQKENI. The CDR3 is CASSPAAKETQYF. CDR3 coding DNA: TGTGCCAGCTCACCGGCAGCGAAAGAGACCCAGTACTTC. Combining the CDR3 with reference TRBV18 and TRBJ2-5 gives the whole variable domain NAGVMQNPRHLVRRRGQEARLRCSPMKGHSHVYWYRQLPEEGLKFMVYLQKENIIDESGMPKERFSAEFPKEGPSILRIQQVVRGDSAAYFCASSPAAKETQYFGPGTRLLVL.

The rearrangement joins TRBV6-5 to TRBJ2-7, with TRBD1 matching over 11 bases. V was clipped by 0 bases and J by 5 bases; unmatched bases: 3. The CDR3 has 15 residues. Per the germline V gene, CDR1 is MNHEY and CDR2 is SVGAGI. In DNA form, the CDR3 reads TGTGCCAGCAGTTACTCTCCGGGACAGGGGGACGAGCAGTACTTC. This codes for CASSYSPGQGDEQYF.

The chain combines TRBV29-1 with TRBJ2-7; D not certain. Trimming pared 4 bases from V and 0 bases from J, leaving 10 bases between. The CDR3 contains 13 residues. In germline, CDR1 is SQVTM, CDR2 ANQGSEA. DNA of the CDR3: TGCAGCGTTGTGGGCCCGAACTCCTACGAGCAGTACTTC. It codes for CSVVGPNSYEQYF.

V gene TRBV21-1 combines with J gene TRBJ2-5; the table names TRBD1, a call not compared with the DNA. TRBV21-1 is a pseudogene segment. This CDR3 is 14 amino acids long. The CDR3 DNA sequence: TGTGCCTCCAAGCGGACAGGGTATCAAGAGACCCAGTACTTC. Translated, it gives CASKRTGYQETQYF.

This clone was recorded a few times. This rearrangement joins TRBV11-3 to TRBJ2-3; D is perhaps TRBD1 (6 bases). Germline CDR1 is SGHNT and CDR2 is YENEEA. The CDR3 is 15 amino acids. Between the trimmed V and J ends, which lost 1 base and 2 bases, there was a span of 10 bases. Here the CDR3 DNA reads TGTGCCAGCAGCTTAGGGCAGGGGCCCACAGATACGCAGTATTTT. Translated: CASSLGQGPTDTQYF.

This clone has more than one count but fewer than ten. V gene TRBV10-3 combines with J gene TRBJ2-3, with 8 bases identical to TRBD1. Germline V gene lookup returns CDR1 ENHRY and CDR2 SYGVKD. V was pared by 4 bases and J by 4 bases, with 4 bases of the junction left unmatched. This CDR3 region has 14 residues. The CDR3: CAISVRQGSDTQYF. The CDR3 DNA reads TGTGCCATCAGTGTGAGACAGGGGTCAGATACGCAGTATTTT.

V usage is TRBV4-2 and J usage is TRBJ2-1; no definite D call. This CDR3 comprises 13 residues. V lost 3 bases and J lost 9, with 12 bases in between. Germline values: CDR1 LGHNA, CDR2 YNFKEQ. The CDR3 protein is CASSQGEIGEQFF. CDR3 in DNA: TGTGCCAGCAGCCAGGGCGAGATCGGTGAGCAGTTCTTC.

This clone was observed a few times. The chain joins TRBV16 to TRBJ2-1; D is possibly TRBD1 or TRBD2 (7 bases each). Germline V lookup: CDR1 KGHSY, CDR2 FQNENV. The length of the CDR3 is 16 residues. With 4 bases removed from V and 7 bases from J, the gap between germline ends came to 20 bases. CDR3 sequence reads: CASSPRQGVSGNEQFF. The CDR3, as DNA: TGTGCCAGCAGCCCCCGACAGGGTGTTAGCGGGAATGAGCAGTTCTTC.

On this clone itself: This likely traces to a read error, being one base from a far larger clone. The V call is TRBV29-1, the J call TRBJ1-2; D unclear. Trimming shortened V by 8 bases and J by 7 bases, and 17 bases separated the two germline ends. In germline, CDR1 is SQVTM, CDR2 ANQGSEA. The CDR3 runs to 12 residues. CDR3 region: CSLATLRSGYTF. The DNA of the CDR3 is TGCAGCCTTGCGACCCTCCGATCTGGCTACACCTTC. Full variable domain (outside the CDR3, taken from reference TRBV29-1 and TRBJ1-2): SAVISQKPSRDICQRGTSLTIQCQVDSQVTMMFWYRQQPGQSLTLIATANQGSEATYESGFVIDKFPISRPNLTFSTLTVSNMSPEDSSIYLCSLATLRSGYTFGSGTRLTVV.

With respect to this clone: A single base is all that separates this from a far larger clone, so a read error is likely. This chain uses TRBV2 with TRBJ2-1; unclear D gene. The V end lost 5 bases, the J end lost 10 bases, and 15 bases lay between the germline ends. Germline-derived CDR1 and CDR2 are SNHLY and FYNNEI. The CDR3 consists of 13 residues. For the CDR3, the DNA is TGTGCCAGCAGTAACGGCCGCACTCGGGAGCAGTTCTTC. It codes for CASSNGRTREQFF.

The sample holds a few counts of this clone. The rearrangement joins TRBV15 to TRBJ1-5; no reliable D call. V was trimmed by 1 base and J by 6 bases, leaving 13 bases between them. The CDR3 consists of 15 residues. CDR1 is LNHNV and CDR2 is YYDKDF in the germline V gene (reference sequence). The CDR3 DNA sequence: TGTGCCACCAGCAGAGTCGGGGAGGGATCTCAGCCCCAGCATTTT. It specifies CATSRVGEGSQPQHF.

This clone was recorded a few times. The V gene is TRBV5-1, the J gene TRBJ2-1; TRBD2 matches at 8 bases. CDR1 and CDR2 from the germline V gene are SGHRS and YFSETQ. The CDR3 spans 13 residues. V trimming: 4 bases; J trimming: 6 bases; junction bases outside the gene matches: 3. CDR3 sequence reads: CASSAGTSNEQFF. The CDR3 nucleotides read TGCGCCAGCAGCGCCGGGACTAGCAATGAGCAGTTCTTC.

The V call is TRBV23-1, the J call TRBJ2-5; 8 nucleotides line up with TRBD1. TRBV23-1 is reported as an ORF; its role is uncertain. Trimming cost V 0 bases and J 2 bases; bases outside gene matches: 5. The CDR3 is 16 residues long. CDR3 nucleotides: TGCGCCAGCAGTCAATCCGAGGACAGGGTACAAGAGACCCAGTACTTC. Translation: CASSQSEDRVQETQYF.

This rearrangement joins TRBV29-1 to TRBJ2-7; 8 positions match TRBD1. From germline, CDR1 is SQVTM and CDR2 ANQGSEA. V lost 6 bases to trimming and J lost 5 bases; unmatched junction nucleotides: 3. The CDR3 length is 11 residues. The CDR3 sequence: CSVQTGDEQYF. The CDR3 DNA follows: TGCAGCGTGCAGACAGGGGACGAGCAGTACTTC.

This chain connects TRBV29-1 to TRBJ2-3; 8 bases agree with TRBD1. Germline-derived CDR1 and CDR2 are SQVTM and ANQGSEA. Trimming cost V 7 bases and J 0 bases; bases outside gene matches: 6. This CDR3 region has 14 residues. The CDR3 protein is CSANRDRSTDTQYF. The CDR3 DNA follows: TGCAGCGCTAACCGGGACAGGAGCACAGATACGCAGTATTTT.

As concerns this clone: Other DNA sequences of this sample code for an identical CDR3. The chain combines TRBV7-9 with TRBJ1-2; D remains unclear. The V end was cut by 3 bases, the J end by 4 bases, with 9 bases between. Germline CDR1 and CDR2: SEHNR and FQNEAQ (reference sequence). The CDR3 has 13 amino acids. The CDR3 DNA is TGTGCCAGCAGCTTGGCCCTTTCCTATGGCTACACCTTC. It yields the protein CASSLALSYGYTF.

The CDR3 sequence: CASSIRGTDTQYF. The CDR3 DNA sequence: TGTGCCAGCAGCATCAGAGGGACAGATACGCAGTATTTT. The chain links TRBV11-1 to TRBJ2-3; D possibly corresponds to TRBD2 (5 bases). The V end lost 5 bases, the J end lost 3 bases, and 9 bases lay between the germline ends. Looked up from germline, CDR1 is SGHAT and CDR2 is FQDESV (reference sequence). CDR3 size: 13 residues. Drawing the rest from reference TRBV11-1 and TRBJ2-3, the complete variable domain is EAEVAQSPRYKITEKSQAVAFWCDPISGHATLYWYRQILGQGPELLVQFQDESVVDDSQLPKDRFSAERLKGVDSTLKIQPAELGDSAMYLCASSIRGTDTQYFGPGTRLTVL.